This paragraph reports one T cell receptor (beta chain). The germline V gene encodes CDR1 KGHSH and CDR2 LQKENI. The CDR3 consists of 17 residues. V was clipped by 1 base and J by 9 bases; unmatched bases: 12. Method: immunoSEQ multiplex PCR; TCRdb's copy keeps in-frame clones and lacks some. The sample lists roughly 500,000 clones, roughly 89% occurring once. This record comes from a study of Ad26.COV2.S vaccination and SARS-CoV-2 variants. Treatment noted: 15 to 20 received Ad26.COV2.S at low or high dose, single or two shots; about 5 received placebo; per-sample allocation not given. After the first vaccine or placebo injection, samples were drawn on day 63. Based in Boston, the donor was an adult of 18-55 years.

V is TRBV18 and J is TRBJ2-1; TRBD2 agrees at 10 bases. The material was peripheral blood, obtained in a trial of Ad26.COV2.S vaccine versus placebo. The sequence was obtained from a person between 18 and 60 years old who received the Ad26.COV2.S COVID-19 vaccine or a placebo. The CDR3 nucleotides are TGTGCCAGCTCACCACTTTCCCCAGCGGGAGGGCCTGGTGAGCAGTTCTTC. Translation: CASSPLSPAGGPGEQFF. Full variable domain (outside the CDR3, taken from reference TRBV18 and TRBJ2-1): NAGVMQNPRHLVRRRGQEARLRCSPMKGHSHVYWYRQLPEEGLKFMVYLQKENIIDESGMPKERFSAEFPKEGPSILRIQQVVRGDSAAYFCASSPLSPAGGPGEQFFGPGTRLTVL.